This is a list of T cell receptor beta chains from one sample in a study of cytomegalovirus exposure and HLA in healthy donors. Some clones are missing from TCRdb's copy, which holds only in-frame ones; the method was immunoSEQ multiplex PCR. The sample has approximately 150,000 clones, roughly 87% seen once. Source material: PBMCs. These receptors all stem from a man aged 18 to 35 in good health and CMV-seropositive. Each CDR3 is given with its conserved first and last residue. The D gene is left open where the match is weak. Part of the rows lack a size; the others show once, few, many or a class for expanded clones.

cdr3_nt: TGTGCCAGCATCGGCGGAAGAATAGCGGGAGAGCCCTACGAGCAGTACTTC
cdr3_aa: CASIGGRIAGEPYEQYF
clone_size: .
v_call: TRBV27
j_call: TRBJ2-7
d_call: TRBD2

cdr3_nt: TGCGCCAGCAGCTTGGCCGGGGCAGGGGCAGATACGCAGTATTTT
cdr3_aa: CASSLAGAGADTQYF
clone_size: .
v_call: TRBV5-1
j_call: TRBJ2-3
d_call: .

cdr3_nt: TGTGCCAGCTCACCACCGTGGGACAGGGAAAAGACTGAAGCTTTCTTT
cdr3_aa: CASSPPWDREKTEAFF
clone_size: .
v_call: TRBV18
j_call: TRBJ1-1
d_call: TRBD1

cdr3_nt: TGTGCCAGTATTGAGAATCCGGGAGCATTCTATGGCTACACCTTC
cdr3_aa: CASIENPGAFYGYTF
clone_size: few
v_call: TRBV19
j_call: TRBJ1-2
d_call: .

cdr3_nt: TGCGCCAGCAGCCAAGGGACAGTTGGTCAGCCCCAGCATTTT
cdr3_aa: CASSQGTVGQPQHF
clone_size: few
v_call: TRBV4-1
j_call: TRBJ1-5
d_call: .

cdr3_nt: TGTGCCAGCAGTGGGACAGGGTATAGCAATCAGCCCCAGCATTTT
cdr3_aa: CASSGTGYSNQPQHF
clone_size: .
v_call: TRBV28
j_call: TRBJ1-5
d_call: TRBD1

cdr3_nt: TGTGCCAGTAGCCCCCTTAGGGGAGGAATGGGGGGGGAGCTGTTTTTT
cdr3_aa: CASSPLRGGMGGELFF
clone_size: .
v_call: TRBV19
j_call: TRBJ2-2
d_call: .

cdr3_nt: TGTGCCAGCAGTTATTCTAGCGGGAGGCGGGTCGGGGAGCTGTTTTTT
cdr3_aa: CASSYSSGRRVGELFF
clone_size: once
v_call: TRBV6-5
j_call: TRBJ2-2
d_call: TRBD2

cdr3_nt: TGTGCCAGCAGCCTAGAAGGGACAGATACTTTTAGCAATCAGCCCCAGCATTTT
cdr3_aa: CASSLEGTDTFSNQPQHF
clone_size: .
v_call: TRBV4-2
j_call: TRBJ1-5
d_call: TRBD1

cdr3_nt: TGTGCCAGCAACCGGGACACTAACACAGATACGCAGTATTTT
cdr3_aa: CASNRDTNTDTQYF
clone_size: .
v_call: TRBV25-1
j_call: TRBJ2-3
d_call: .